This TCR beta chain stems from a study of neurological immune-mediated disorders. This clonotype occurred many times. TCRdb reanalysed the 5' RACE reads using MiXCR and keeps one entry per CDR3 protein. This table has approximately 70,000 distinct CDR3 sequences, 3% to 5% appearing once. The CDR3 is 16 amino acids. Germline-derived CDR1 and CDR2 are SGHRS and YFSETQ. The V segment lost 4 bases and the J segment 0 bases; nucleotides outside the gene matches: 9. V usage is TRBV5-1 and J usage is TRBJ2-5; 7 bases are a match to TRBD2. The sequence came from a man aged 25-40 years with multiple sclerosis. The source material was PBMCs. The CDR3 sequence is CASSIGPAGNQETQYF. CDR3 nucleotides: TGCGCCAGCAGCATAGGACCAGCGGGGAACCAAGAGACCCAGTACTTC.